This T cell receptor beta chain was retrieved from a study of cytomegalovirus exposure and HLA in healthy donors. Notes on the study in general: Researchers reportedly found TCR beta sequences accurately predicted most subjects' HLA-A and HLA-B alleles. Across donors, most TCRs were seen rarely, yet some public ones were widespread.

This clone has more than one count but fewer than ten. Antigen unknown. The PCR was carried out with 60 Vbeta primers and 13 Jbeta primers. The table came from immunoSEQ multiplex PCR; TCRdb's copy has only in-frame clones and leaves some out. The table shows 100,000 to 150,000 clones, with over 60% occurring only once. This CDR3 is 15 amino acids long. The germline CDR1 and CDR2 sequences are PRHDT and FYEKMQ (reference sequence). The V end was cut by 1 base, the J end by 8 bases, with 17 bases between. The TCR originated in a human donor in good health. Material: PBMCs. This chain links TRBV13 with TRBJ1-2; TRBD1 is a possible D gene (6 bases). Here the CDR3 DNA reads TGTGCCAGCAGCTTAGTTGCAGGGGAGAAGGGCGGCTACACCTTC. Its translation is CASSLVAGEKGGYTF.